Reported below is one T cell receptor beta chain. The sample comes from a study of T cell changes during pregnancy in multiple sclerosis. V was shortened by 2 bases and J by 4 bases, with 15 bases between the two germline ends. The CDR3 is 15 residues long. The germline V gene encodes CDR1 WNHNN and CDR2 SYGVQD (reference sequence). Sequencing used immunoSEQ multiplex PCR; TCRdb keeps in-frame clones, though not all of them. The sample shows tens of thousands of clones, around 90% of them seen only once. The material sequenced was CD4+ T cells from peripheral blood mononuclear cells, taken in the first trimester of pregnancy. This TCR came from a female donor with multiple sclerosis, enrolled in a pregnancy study. The chain recombines TRBV10-1 with TRBJ2-7; tentatively, D is TRBD1 (7 bases). The CDR3 DNA follows: TGCGCCAGCAGTGAGACGCACAGGGGAGGATACGAGCAGTACTTC. Its protein is CASSETHRGGYEQYF.